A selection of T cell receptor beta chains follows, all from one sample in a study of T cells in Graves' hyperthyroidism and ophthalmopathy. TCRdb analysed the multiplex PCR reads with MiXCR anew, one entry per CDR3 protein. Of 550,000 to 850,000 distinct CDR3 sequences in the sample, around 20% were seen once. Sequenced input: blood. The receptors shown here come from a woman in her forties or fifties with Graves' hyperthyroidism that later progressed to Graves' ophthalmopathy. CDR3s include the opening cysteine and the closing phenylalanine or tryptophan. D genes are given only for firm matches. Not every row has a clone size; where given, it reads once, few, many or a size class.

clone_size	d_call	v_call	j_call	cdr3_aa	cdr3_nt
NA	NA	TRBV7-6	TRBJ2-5	CASSLRGANYFFQETQYF	TGTGCCAGCAGCTTAAGGGGGGCGAACTACTTCTTTCAAGAGACCCAGTACTTC
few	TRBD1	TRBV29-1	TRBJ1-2	CSSRDSYGYTF	TGCAGCTCCCGGGACAGCTATGGCTACACCTTC
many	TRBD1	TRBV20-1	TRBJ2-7	CSARQGVYEQYF	TGCAGTGCTAGACAGGGGGTATACGAGCAGTACTTC
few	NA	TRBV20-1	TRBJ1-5	CSARDPRDRNQPQHF	TGCAGTGCTAGAGATCCAAGGGACCGCAATCAGCCCCAGCATTTT
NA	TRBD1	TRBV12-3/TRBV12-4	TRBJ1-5	CASSADRGRLQPQHF	TGTGCCAGCAGTGCCGACAGGGGGCGTCTTCAGCCCCAGCATTTT
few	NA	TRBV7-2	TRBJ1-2	CASSKDNYGYTF	TGTGCCAGCAGCAAGGACAACTATGGCTACACCTTC
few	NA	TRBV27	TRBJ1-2	CASSLSVSGGYTF	TGTGCCAGCAGTTTATCGGTTTCTGGTGGCTACACCTTC
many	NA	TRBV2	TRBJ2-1	CASSVSKGGLYNEQFF	TGTGCCAGCAGTGTGTCTAAGGGGGGCCTCTACAATGAGCAGTTCTTC
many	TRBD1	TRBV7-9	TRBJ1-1	CASSPAQGARGTEAFF	TGTGCCAGCAGTCCCGCCCAGGGGGCACGCGGCACTGAAGCTTTCTTT
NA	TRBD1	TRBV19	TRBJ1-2	CASSIPQDRGNNYGYTF	TGTGCCAGTAGTATTCCTCAGGACAGGGGAAACAACTATGGCTACACCTTC
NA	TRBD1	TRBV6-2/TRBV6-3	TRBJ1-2	CASSPRQGSGGYTF	TGTGCCAGCAGCCCTCGACAGGGATCGGGTGGCTACACCTTC
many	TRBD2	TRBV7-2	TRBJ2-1	CASSWTLAGGNNEQFF	TGTGCCAGCAGCTGGACCCTAGCGGGGGGTAACAATGAGCAGTTCTTC
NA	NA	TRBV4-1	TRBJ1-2	CASSQVYDSNYGYTF	TGCGCCAGCAGCCAAGTCTACGACTCTAACTATGGCTACACCTTC
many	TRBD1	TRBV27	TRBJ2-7	CASGEQGSSYEQYF	TGTGCCAGCGGCGAACAGGGGAGCTCCTACGAGCAGTACTTC
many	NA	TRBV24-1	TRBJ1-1	CATTDGWNTEAFF	TGTGCCACCACTGACGGTTGGAACACTGAAGCTTTCTTT
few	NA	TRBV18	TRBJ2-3	CASYRSGRTDTQYF	TGTGCCAGTTACCGCAGCGGGCGCACAGATACGCAGTATTTT
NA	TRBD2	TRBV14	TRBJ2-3	CASSQAILAGAQSTDTQYF	TGTGCCAGCAGCCAAGCTATCCTAGCGGGGGCTCAGAGCACAGATACGCAGTATTTT
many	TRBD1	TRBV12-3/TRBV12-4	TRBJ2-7	CASSTYRGSPSEQYF	TGTGCCAGCAGTACTTACAGGGGCTCCCCTTCCGAGCAGTACTTC